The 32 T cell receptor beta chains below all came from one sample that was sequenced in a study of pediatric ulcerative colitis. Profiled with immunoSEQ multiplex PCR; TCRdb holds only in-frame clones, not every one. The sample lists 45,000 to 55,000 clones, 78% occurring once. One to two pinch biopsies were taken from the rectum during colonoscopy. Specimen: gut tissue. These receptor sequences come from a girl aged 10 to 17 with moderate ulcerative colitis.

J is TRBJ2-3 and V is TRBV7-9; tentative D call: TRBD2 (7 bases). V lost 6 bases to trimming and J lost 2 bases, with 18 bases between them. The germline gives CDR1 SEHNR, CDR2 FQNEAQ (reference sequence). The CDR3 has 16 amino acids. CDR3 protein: CASSLQGLLLTDTQYF. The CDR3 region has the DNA TGTGCCAGCAGTCTACAGGGACTATTACTCACAGATACGCAGTATTTT.

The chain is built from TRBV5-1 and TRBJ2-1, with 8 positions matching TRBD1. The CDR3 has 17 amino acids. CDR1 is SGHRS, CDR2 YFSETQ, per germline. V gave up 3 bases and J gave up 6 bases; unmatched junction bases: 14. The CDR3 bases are TGCGCCAGCAGCTCCGACCCAGGGGGCAGTATGGTCAATGAGCAGTTCTTC. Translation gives CASSSDPGGSMVNEQFF.

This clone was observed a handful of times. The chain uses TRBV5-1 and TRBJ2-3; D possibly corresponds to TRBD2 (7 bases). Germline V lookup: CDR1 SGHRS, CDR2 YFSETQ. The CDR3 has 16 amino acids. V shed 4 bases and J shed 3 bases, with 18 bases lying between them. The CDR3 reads CASSNSGGPLTDTQYF. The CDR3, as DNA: TGCGCCAGCAGCAACTCCGGGGGGCCTTTAACAGATACGCAGTATTTT.

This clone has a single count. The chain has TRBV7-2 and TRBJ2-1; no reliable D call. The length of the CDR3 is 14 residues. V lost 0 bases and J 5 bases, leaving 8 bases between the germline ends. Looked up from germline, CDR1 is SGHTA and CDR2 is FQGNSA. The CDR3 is CASSLAFRNNEQFF. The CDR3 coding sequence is TGTGCCAGCAGCTTAGCGTTTCGGAACAATGAGCAGTTCTTC.

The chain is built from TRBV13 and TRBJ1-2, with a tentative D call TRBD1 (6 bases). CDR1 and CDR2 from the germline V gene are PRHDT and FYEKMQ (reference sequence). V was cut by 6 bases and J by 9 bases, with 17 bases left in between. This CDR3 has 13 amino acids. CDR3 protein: CASRLTLGGSYTF. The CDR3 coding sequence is TGTGCCAGCAGGCTAACTCTAGGGGGTAGCTACACCTTC. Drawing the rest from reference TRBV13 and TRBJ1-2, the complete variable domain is AAGVIQSPRHLIKEKRETATLKCYPIPRHDTVYWYQQGPGQDPQFLISFYEKMQSDKGSIPDRFSAQQFSDYHSELNMSSLELGDSALYFCASRLTLGGSYTFGSGTRLTVV.

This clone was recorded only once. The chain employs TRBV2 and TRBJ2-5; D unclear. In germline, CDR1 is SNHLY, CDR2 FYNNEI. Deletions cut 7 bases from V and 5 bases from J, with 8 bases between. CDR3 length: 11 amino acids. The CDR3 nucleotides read TGTGCCAGCAACATACGGGAGACCCAGTACTTC. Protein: CASNIRETQYF.

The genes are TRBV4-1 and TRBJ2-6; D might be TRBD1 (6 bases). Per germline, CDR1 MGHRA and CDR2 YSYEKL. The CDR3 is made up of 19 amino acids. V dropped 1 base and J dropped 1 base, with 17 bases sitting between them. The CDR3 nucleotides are TGCGCCAGCAGCCAAGTTGGGACAAGGCCCCCGTCTGGGGCCAACGTCCTGACTTTC. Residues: CASSQVGTRPPSGANVLTF.

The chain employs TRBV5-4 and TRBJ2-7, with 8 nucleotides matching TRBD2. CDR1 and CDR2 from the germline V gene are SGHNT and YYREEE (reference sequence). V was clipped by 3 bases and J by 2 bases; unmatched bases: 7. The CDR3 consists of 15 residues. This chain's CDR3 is CASSWGTSGTYEQYF. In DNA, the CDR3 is TGTGCCAGCAGCTGGGGCACTAGCGGCACCTACGAGCAGTACTTC.

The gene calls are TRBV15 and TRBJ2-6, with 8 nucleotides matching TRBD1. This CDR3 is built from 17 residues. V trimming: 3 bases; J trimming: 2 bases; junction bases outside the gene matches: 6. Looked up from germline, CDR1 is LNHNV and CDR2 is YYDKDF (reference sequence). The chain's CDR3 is CATSRVGQGTGANVLTF. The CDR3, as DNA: TGTGCCACCAGCAGGGTTGGACAGGGAACTGGGGCCAACGTCCTGACTTTC.

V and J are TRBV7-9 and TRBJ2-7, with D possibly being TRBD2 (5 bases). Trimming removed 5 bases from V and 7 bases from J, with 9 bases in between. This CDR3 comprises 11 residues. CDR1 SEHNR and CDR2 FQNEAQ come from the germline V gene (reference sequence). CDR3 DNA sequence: TGTGCCAGCAGCCTAACGGGGGAGCAGTACTTC. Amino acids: CASSLTGEQYF.

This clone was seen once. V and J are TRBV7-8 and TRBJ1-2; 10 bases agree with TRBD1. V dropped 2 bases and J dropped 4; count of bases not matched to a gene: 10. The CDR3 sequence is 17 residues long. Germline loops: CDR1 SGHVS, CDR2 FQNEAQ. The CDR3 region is CASSLSGTGAISYGYTF. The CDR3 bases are TGTGCCAGCAGCTTATCCGGGACAGGGGCTATTTCCTATGGCTACACCTTC. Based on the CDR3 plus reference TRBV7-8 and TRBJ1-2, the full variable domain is GAGVSQSPRYKVAKRGQDVALRCDPISGHVSLFWYQQALGQGPEFLTYFQNEAQLDKSGLPSDRFFAERPEGSVSTLKIQRTQQEDSAVYLCASSLSGTGAISYGYTFGSGTRLTVV.

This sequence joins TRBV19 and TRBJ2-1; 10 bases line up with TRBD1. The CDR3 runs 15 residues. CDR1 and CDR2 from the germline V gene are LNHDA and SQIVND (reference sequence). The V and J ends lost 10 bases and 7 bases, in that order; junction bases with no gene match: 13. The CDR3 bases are TGTGCCACCCACCCCCGGGACAGGGGACGAAATGAGCAGTTCTTC. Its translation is CATHPRDRGRNEQFF.

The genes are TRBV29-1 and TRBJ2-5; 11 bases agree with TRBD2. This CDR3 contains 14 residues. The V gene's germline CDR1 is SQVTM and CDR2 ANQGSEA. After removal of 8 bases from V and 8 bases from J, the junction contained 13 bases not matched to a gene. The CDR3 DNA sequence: TGCAGCTTCGGACTAGCGGGCGTGGTTGGAACCCAGTACTTC. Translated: CSFGLAGVVGTQYF. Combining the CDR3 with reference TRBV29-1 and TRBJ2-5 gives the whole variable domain SAVISQKPSRDICQRGTSLTIQCQVDSQVTMMFWYRQQPGQSLTLIATANQGSEATYESGFVIDKFPISRPNLTFSTLTVSNMSPEDSSIYLCSFGLAGVVGTQYFGPGTRLLVL.

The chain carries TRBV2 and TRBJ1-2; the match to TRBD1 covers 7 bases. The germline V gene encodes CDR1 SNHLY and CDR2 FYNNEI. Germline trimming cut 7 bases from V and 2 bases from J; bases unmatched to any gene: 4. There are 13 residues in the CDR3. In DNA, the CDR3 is TGTGCCAGCATTGGACAGGACAACTATGGCTACACCTTC. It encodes CASIGQDNYGYTF.

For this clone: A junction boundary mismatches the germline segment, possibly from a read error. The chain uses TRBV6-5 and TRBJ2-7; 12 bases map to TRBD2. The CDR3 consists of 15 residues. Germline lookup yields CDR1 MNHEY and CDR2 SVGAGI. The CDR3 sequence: CASSLAGGRSSEQYF. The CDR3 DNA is TGTGCCAGCAGTCTAGCGGGGGGGCGATCCTCCGAGCAGTACTTC.

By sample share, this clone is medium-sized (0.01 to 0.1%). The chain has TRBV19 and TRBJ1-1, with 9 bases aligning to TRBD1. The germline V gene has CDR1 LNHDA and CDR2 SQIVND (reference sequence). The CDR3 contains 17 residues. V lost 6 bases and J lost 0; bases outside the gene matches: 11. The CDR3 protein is CASRFYSGTGMNTEAFF. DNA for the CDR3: TGTGCCAGTAGGTTTTATTCCGGGACAGGGATGAACACTGAAGCTTTCTTT.

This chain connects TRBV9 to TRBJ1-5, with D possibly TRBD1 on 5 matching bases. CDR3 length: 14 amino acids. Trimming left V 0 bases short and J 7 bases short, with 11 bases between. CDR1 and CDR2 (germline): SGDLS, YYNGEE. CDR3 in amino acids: CASSVDVSGQPQHF. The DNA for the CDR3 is TGTGCCAGCAGCGTAGATGTCTCAGGGCAGCCCCAGCATTTT.

DNA of the CDR3: TGTGCCAGCAGTTTAGGTATAGCGGGGTACGAGCAGTACTTC. This codes for CASSLGIAGYEQYF. The genes are TRBV28 and TRBJ2-7, with 8 positions matching TRBD2. The CDR3 loop spans 14 amino acids. V lost 2 bases and J lost 4; bases outside the gene matches: 4. CDR1 and CDR2 (germline): MDHEN, SYDVKM.

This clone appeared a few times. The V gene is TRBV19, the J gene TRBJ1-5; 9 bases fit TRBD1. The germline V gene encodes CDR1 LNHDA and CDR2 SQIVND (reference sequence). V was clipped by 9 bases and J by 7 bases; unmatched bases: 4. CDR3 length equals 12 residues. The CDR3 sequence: CASRQGVQPQHF. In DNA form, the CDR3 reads TGTGCCAGCAGACAGGGGGTACAGCCCCAGCATTTT. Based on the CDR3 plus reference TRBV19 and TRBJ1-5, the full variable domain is DGGITQSPKYLFRKEGQNVTLSCEQNLNHDAMYWYRQDPGQGLRLIYYSQIVNDFQKGDIAEGYSVSREKKESFPLTVTSAQKNPTAFYLCASRQGVQPQHFGDGTRLSIL.

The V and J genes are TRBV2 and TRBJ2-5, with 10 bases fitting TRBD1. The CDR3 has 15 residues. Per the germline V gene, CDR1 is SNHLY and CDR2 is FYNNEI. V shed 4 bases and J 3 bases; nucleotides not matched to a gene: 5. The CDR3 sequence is CASSVWTGGEETQYF. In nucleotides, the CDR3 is TGTGCCAGCAGTGTTTGGACAGGGGGGGAAGAGACCCAGTACTTC.

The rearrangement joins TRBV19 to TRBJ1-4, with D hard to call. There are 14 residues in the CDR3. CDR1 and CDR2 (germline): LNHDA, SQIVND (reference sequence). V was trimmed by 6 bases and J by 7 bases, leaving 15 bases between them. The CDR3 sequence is CASSPLGNGEKLFF. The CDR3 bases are TGTGCCAGTAGCCCCCTGGGGAACGGTGAAAAACTGTTTTTT.

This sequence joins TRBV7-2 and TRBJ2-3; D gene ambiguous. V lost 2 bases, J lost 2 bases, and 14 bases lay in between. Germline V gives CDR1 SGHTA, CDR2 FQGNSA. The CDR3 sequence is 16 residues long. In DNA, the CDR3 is TGTGCCAGCAGCTTATTGGGCCGGTCAGACACAGATACGCAGTATTTT. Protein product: CASSLLGRSDTDTQYF.

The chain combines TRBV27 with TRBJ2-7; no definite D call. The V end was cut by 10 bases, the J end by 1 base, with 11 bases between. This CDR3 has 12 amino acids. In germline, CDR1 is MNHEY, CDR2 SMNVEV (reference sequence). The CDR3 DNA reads TGTGCCACCAGAGACTGGTCCTACGAGCAGTACTTC. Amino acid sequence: CATRDWSYEQYF.

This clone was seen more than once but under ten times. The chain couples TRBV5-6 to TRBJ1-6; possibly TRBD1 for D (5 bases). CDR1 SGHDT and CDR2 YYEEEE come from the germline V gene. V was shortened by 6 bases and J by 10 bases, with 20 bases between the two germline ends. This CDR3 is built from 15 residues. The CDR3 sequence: CASIQQDRDGSPLHF. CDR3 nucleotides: TGTGCCAGCATCCAACAGGACCGAGATGGGTCACCCCTCCACTTT.

The CDR3 region is CASSKDRPIHQPQHF. CDR3 coding DNA: TGTGCCAGCAGTAAGGACAGGCCGATACATCAGCCCCAGCATTTT. J is TRBJ1-5 and V is TRBV2; 7 bases line up with TRBD1. CDR1 is SNHLY and CDR2 is FYNNEI in the germline V gene. The CDR3 contains 15 residues. V dropped 5 bases and J dropped 5; count of bases not matched to a gene: 9.

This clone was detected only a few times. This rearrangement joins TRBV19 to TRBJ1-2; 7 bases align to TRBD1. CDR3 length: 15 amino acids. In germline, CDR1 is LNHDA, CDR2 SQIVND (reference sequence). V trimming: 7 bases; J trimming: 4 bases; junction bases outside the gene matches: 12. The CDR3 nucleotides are TGTGCCAGTACCACGAGGGGGCAGTTCTCCTATGGCTACACCTTC. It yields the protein CASTTRGQFSYGYTF.

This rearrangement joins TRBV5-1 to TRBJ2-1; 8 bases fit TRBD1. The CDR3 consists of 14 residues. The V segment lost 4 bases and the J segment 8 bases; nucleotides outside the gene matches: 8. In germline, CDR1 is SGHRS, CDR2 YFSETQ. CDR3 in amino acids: CASSAGGSTDEQFF. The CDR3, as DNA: TGCGCCAGCAGCGCAGGGGGCTCTACGGATGAGCAGTTCTTC. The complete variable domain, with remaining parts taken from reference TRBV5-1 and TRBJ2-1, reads KAGVTQTPRYLIKTRGQQVTLSCSPISGHRSVSWYQQTPGQGLQFLFEYFSETQRNKGNFPGRFSGRQFSNSRSEMNVSTLELGDSALYLCASSAGGSTDEQFFGPGTRLTVL.

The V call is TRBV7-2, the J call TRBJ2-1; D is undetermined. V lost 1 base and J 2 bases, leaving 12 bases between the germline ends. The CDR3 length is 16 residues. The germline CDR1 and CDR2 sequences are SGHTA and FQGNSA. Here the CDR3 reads CASSLVASLAYNEQFF. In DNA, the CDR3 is TGTGCCAGCAGCTTAGTGGCCAGCCTTGCCTACAATGAGCAGTTCTTC.

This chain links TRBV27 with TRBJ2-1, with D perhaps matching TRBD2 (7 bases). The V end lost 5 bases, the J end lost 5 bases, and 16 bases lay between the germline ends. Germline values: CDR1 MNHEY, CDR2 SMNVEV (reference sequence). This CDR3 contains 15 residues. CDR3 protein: CASSLGASGHNEQFF. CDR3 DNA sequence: TGTGCCAGCAGTCTGGGGGCTAGCGGCCACAATGAGCAGTTCTTC.

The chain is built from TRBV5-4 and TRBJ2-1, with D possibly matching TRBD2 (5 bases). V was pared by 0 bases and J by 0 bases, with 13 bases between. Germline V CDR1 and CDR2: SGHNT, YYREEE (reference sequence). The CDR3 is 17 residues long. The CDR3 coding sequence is TGTGCCAGCAGCTTGGGTTTAGCGATTAGCTCCTACAATGAGCAGTTCTTC. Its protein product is CASSLGLAISSYNEQFF.

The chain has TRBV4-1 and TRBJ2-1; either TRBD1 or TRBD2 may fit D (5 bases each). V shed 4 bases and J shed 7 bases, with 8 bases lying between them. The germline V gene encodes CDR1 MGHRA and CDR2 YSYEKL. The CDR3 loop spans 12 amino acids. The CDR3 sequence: CASSLGTNEQFF. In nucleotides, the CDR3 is TGCGCCAGCAGCCTAGGGACGAATGAGCAGTTCTTC.

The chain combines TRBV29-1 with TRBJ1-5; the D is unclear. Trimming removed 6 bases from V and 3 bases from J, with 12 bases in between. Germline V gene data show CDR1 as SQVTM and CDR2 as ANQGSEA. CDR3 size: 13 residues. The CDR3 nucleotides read TGCAGCGTGATGGACGGAAACAATCAGCCCCAGCATTTT. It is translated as CSVMDGNNQPQHF.